This entry lists 28 T cell receptor beta chains sequenced from one sample in a study of neurological immune-mediated disorders. TCRdb reanalysed the 5' RACE reads using MiXCR and keeps one entry per CDR3 protein. This sample has over 50,000 distinct CDR3 sequences, with roughly 4.9% found just once. The material sequenced was PBMCs. The source is a human donor with multiple sclerosis. The donor label of this sample is uncertain.

This clonotype was found many times. This sequence joins TRBV6-6 and TRBJ1-2; no definite D call. The CDR3 runs to 13 residues. From germline, CDR1 is MNHNY and CDR2 SVGAGI (reference sequence). Trimming stripped 5 bases from V and 2 bases from J, with 9 bases between. The CDR3 here is CASSPSTNYGYTF. The CDR3 DNA reads as TGTGCCAGCAGTCCATCAACCAACTATGGCTACACCTTC.

The rearrangement joins TRBV27 to TRBJ2-1; 12 bases are a match to TRBD1. There are 19 residues in the CDR3. V shed 3 bases, J shed 3 bases, and the junction held 12 bases outside the gene matches. Looked up from germline, CDR1 is MNHEY and CDR2 is SMNVEV (reference sequence). CDR3 sequence: CASSFLGQGAPYGYNEQFF. For the CDR3, the DNA is TGTGCCAGCAGTTTTCTGGGACAGGGGGCACCGTACGGCTACAATGAGCAGTTCTTC.

The sample holds many counts of this clonotype. This sequence joins TRBV20-1 and TRBJ2-5; TRBD2 matches at 14 bases. The V gene's germline CDR1 is DFQATT and CDR2 SNEGSKA (reference sequence). V was clipped by 8 bases and J by 4 bases; unmatched bases: 9. The CDR3 has 15 residues. The DNA of the CDR3 is TGCAGTACAATTCGGACTAGCGGGGGGAGAGAGACCCAGTACTTC. Amino acids: CSTIRTSGGRETQYF.

This clonotype was recorded at least ten times. J is TRBJ2-7 and V is TRBV5-1; TRBD1 agrees at 9 bases. Germline CDR1 SGHRS, CDR2 YFSETQ. The length of the CDR3 is 13 residues. V dropped 4 bases and J dropped 5; count of bases not matched to a gene: 4. In DNA, the CDR3 is TGCGCCAGCAGCAAGGACAGGGGAGACGAGCAGTACTTC. Translated: CASSKDRGDEQYF.

This clonotype was detected ten times or more. V usage is TRBV5-1 and J usage is TRBJ1-2; D remains unclear. Germline V gene lookup returns CDR1 SGHRS and CDR2 YFSETQ. Trimming took off 0 bases at V and 5 bases at J, with 11 bases between the two ends. CDR3 length equals 14 residues. The CDR3 DNA follows: TGCGCCAGCAGCTTGGAACGGCAGGTTTATGGCTACACCTTC. Translation gives CASSLERQVYGYTF.

This clonotype was seen ten or more times. This rearrangement joins TRBV4-1 to TRBJ2-1, with D uncertain. Germline values: CDR1 MGHRA, CDR2 YSYEKL. The CDR3 is 18 residues long. Between the trimmed V and J ends, which lost 1 base and 3 bases, there was a span of 19 bases. This chain's CDR3 is CASSQVDMGLVLYNEQFF. In nucleotides, the CDR3 is TGCGCCAGCAGCCAAGTTGACATGGGTCTCGTTCTCTACAATGAGCAGTTCTTC.

This clonotype was counted many times. The chain recombines TRBV5-1 with TRBJ1-1, with TRBD1 as a possible D gene (5 bases). CDR3 length equals 17 residues. CDR1 SGHRS and CDR2 YFSETQ come from the germline V gene. Trimming cost V 3 bases and J 1 base, with 19 bases left between them. The CDR3 nucleotides read TGCGCCAGCAGCTCAGGGACGGGAGGGAGTGGGAACACTGAAGCTTTCTTT. As protein: CASSSGTGGSGNTEAFF.

This clonotype has ten or more counts. The chain carries TRBV2 and TRBJ2-3; D not certain. The CDR3 is 12 amino acids. Germline assignment: CDR1 SNHLY and CDR2 FYNNEI. The germline V and J ends were trimmed by 4 bases and 2 bases, with 4 bases remaining between them. CDR3 nucleotides: TGTGCCAGCAGTGCCTACACAGATACGCAGTATTTT. Translation gives CASSAYTDTQYF.

This clonotype occurred many times. The chain links TRBV7-9 to TRBJ2-5; D is possibly TRBD1 (6 bases). CDR1 SEHNR and CDR2 FQNEAQ come from the germline V gene (reference sequence). The V and J ends lost 5 bases and 7 bases respectively, with 17 bases between them. This CDR3 has 14 amino acids. As DNA, the CDR3 is TGTGCCAGCAGCCCTACAGGGTTTGGCGGGACCCAGTACTTC. Encoded protein: CASSPTGFGGTQYF. The complete variable domain, with remaining parts taken from reference TRBV7-9 and TRBJ2-5, reads DTGVSQNPRHKITKRGQNVTFRCDPISEHNRLYWYRQTLGQGPEFLTYFQNEAQLEKSRLLSDRFSAERPKGSFSTLEIQRTEQGDSAMYLCASSPTGFGGTQYFGPGTRLLVL.

V and J are TRBV7-9 and TRBJ2-1; D may be TRBD2 (6 bases). The DNA end favors TRBJ2-7, so the J call may be wrong. Germline loops: CDR1 SEHNR, CDR2 FQNEAQ (reference sequence). The CDR3 sequence is 13 residues long. CDR3 residues: CASSWGGAYEQYF. The CDR3 bases are TGTGCCAGCAGCTGGGGCGGGGCCTACGAGCAGTACTTC.

This clonotype was recorded many times. The chain carries TRBV12-3 or TRBV12-4 and TRBJ1-1; no reliable D call. CDR3 length: 13 amino acids. Between the trimmed V and J ends, which lost 3 bases and 6 bases, there was a span of 11 bases. This chain's CDR3 is CASSFNGIAEAFF. In DNA form, the CDR3 reads TGTGCCAGCAGTTTTAACGGGATCGCTGAAGCTTTCTTT.

This clonotype has a count of ten or more. This sequence joins TRBV3-1 and TRBJ1-1; D is possibly TRBD1 (6 bases). The CDR3 consists of 12 residues. The germline V gene has CDR1 LGHDT and CDR2 YNNKEL (reference sequence). V lost 3 bases, J lost 4 bases, and 6 bases lay in between. The CDR3 reads CASSHRGTEAFF. Written as DNA, the CDR3 is TGTGCCAGCAGCCACAGGGGCACTGAAGCTTTCTTT. Drawing the rest from reference TRBV3-1 and TRBJ1-1, the complete variable domain is DTAVSQTPKYLVTQMGNDKSIKCEQNLGHDTMYWYKQDSKKFLKIMFSYNNKELIINETVPNRFSPKSPDKAHLNLHINSLELGDSAVYFCASSHRGTEAFFGQGTRLTVV.

This clonotype has ten or more counts. The V call is TRBV9, the J call TRBJ2-7; TRBD1 matches 7 bases. The germline CDR1 and CDR2 sequences are SGDLS and YYNGEE. This CDR3 contains 13 residues. V lost 3 bases, J lost 2 bases, and 2 bases stayed unmatched. The CDR3 region has the DNA TGTGCCAGCAGCGAGGGGACAGCCTACGAGCAGTACTTC. This sequence encodes CASSEGTAYEQYF. Using reference TRBV9 and TRBJ2-7 for the parts outside the CDR3, the full variable domain is DSGVTQTPKHLITATGQRVTLRCSPRSGDLSVYWYQQSLDQGLQFLIQYYNGEERAKGNILERFSAQQFPDLHSELNLSSLELGDSALYFCASSEGTAYEQYFGPGTRLTVT.

The rearrangement uses TRBV20-1 and TRBJ2-1; no definite D call. Germline V gene sequence: CDR1 DFQATT, CDR2 SNEGSKA (reference sequence). This CDR3 region has 10 residues. The V and J ends lost 3 bases and 4 bases respectively, with 1 base between them. The CDR3: CSASYNEQFF. The CDR3, as DNA: TGCAGTGCTAGTTACAATGAGCAGTTCTTC.

This clonotype was recorded many times. The rearrangement joins TRBV5-1 to TRBJ1-4; D is possibly TRBD1 (6 bases). The CDR3 is 13 amino acids. V was clipped by 9 bases and J by 3 bases, with 12 bases between them. Germline V gives CDR1 SGHRS, CDR2 YFSETQ. CDR3 amino acids: CATRGMSNEKLFF. CDR3 DNA: TGCGCCACCAGGGGAATGTCTAATGAAAAACTGTTTTTT.

This clonotype has a handful of counts. The chain is built from TRBV10-3 and TRBJ2-7; D remains ambiguous. Trimming stripped 6 bases from V and 5 bases from J, with 14 bases between. Germline V gene sequence: CDR1 ENHRY, CDR2 SYGVKD. The CDR3 runs 13 residues. The CDR3 nucleotides read TGTGCCATCAGAGGATCGAGTATCGACGAGCAGTACTTC. Its translation is CAIRGSSIDEQYF.

In this sample, this clonotype turned up many times. The chain links TRBV5-1 to TRBJ1-3; D might be TRBD1 (5 bases). Germline-derived CDR1 and CDR2 are SGHRS and YFSETQ. V lost 4 bases and J 2 bases, leaving 7 bases between the germline ends. The CDR3 spans 13 residues. CDR3 sequence reads: CASSRDPGNTIYF. The CDR3 DNA is TGCGCCAGCAGCCGGGACCCTGGAAACACCATATATTTT. Drawing the rest from reference TRBV5-1 and TRBJ1-3, the complete variable domain is KAGVTQTPRYLIKTRGQQVTLSCSPISGHRSVSWYQQTPGQGLQFLFEYFSETQRNKGNFPGRFSGRQFSNSRSEMNVSTLELGDSALYLCASSRDPGNTIYFGEGSWLTVV.

This clonotype was seen many times. The genes are TRBV5-1 and TRBJ2-5, with D perhaps TRBD2 (7 bases). The V gene's germline CDR1 is SGHRS and CDR2 YFSETQ. This CDR3 contains 16 residues. V lost 10 bases, J lost 2 bases, and 24 bases lay in between. This chain's CDR3 is CAGRGVTGGPQETQYF. Here the CDR3 DNA reads TGCGCCGGCCGAGGGGTAACGGGGGGCCCTCAAGAGACCCAGTACTTC.

This clonotype occurred many times. The chain couples TRBV24-1 to TRBJ2-1; D may be TRBD2 (6 bases). The CDR3 has 16 amino acids. The V end lost 4 bases, the J end lost 5 bases, and 17 bases lay between the germline ends. Germline V gene lookup returns CDR1 KGHDR and CDR2 SFDVKD. This CDR3 is CATSDPGPRGNNEQFF. For the CDR3, the DNA is TGTGCCACCAGTGACCCGGGACCCCGGGGGAACAATGAGCAGTTCTTC.

CDR3 coding DNA: TGTGCCAGCAGCCCCGGGACAGGGGAAGAGACCCAGTACTTC. Its protein is CASSPGTGEETQYF. The rearrangement joins TRBV11-2 to TRBJ2-5; 10 positions agree with TRBD1. Per germline, CDR1 SGHAT and CDR2 FQNNGV. J gave up 3 bases and V 5 bases, and 3 bases lay outside the gene matches. The CDR3 is made up of 14 amino acids.

This clonotype was found many times. The chain couples TRBV15 to TRBJ2-7; D possibly corresponds to TRBD2 (6 bases). Trimming left V 4 bases short and J 2 bases short, with 15 bases between. Per germline, CDR1 LNHNV and CDR2 YYDKDF (reference sequence). The CDR3 length is 15 residues. CDR3 DNA sequence: TGTGCCACCAGCACCAGACAGCCGGGGGCCTACGAGCAGTACTTC. Its translation: CATSTRQPGAYEQYF.

This clonotype showed up many times. This sequence joins TRBV7-9 and TRBJ2-3; D is ambiguous. V was trimmed by 2 bases and J by 0 bases, leaving 6 bases between them. CDR1 and CDR2 (germline): SEHNR, FQNEAQ (reference sequence). The CDR3 is 14 residues long. CDR3 residues: CASSLIQSTDTQYF. The CDR3 nucleotides read TGTGCCAGCAGCTTAATCCAGAGCACAGATACGCAGTATTTT.

Many counts were recorded for this clonotype. This chain uses TRBV7-3 with TRBJ1-1; D uncertain. Trimming took 5 bases from V and 0 from J, leaving 7 bases between them. Germline V gene lookup returns CDR1 SGHTA and CDR2 FQGTGA. The CDR3 consists of 13 residues. CDR3 sequence: CASSAKMNTEAFF. The CDR3 DNA is TGTGCCAGCAGCGCCAAGATGAACACTGAAGCTTTCTTT.

This clonotype was picked up many times. The chain has TRBV10-3 and TRBJ2-3; no reliable D call. CDR1 and CDR2 from the germline V gene are ENHRY and SYGVKD. CDR3 length: 12 residues. V was cut by 6 bases and J by 2 bases, with 6 bases left in between. Written as DNA, the CDR3 is TGTGCCATCAGGGACCTCACAGATACGCAGTATTTT. Its translation is CAIRDLTDTQYF.

This clonotype has at least ten counts. The rearrangement links TRBV9 to TRBJ1-1; 7 positions match TRBD1. Germline V lookup: CDR1 SGDLS, CDR2 YYNGEE. The CDR3 has 14 residues. Trimming took 2 bases from V and 11 from J; bases not matched to a gene: 12. In DNA form, the CDR3 reads TGTGCCAGCAGCGTGGGACAGATTAACCCATGGGCTTTCTTT. This codes for CASSVGQINPWAFF.

This clonotype occurred many times. This chain connects TRBV20-1 to TRBJ1-2; no reliable D call. Per the germline V gene, CDR1 is DFQATT and CDR2 is SNEGSKA (reference sequence). V was trimmed by 5 bases and J by 2 bases, leaving 9 bases between them. This CDR3 comprises 12 residues. The CDR3 sequence: CSARKPNYGYTF. The CDR3 region has the DNA TGCAGTGCTCGTAAGCCCAACTATGGCTACACCTTC.

This clonotype showed up just a few times. For the CDR3, the DNA is TGTGCCAGCAGCTCACAGGCTCTGGGTAATCAGCCCCAGCATTTT. It codes for CASSSQALGNQPQHF. This chain connects TRBV5-5 to TRBJ1-5; a possible D gene is TRBD1 (5 bases). CDR3 length equals 15 residues. Deletions cut 3 bases from V and 4 bases from J, with 14 bases between. Germline V CDR1 and CDR2: SGHKS, YYEKEE (reference sequence).

This clonotype appeared many times. The chain uses TRBV20-1 and TRBJ1-2, with a possible D match to TRBD1 (6 bases). This CDR3 spans 14 amino acids. Germline-derived CDR1 and CDR2 are DFQATT and SNEGSKA (reference sequence). Trimming removed 1 base from V and 0 bases from J, with 9 bases in between. The CDR3 sequence: CSARGQEPNYGYTF. The DNA for the CDR3 is TGCAGTGCTAGAGGACAGGAACCTAACTATGGCTACACCTTC.